A selection of T cell receptor beta chains follows, all from one sample in a study of blood T cell repertoires in COVID-19. Here immunoSEQ multiplex PCR was the method, and the copy in TCRdb shows in-frame clones only, minus some. In the table there are about 170,000 clones, 65% to 80% of which are singletons. Sequenced material: peripheral blood. These receptors were taken from a man aged 55-75 years with acute or convalescent COVID-19. The CDR3 runs from the conserved cysteine through the conserved F or W. A D gene is named only where the DNA matches it firmly. Not every row has a clone size; where given, it reads once, few, many or a size class.

-	TRBJ1-2	TRBV7-2	-	CASSLQVPYGYTF	TGTGCCAGCAGCTTACAGGTCCCCTATGGCTACACCTTC
-	TRBJ2-7	TRBV7-8	TRBD2	CASNKGRVRNPYEQYF	TGTGCCAGCAACAAAGGGAGGGTTCGGAATCCCTACGAGCAGTACTTC
-	TRBJ1-5	TRBV7-2	TRBD1	CASSQDRGSNQPQHF	TGTGCCAGCAGCCAAGACAGGGGAAGCAATCAGCCCCAGCATTTT
-	TRBJ1-2	TRBV6-5	-	CASRAAYGYTF	TGTGCCAGCCGCGCGGCCTATGGCTACACCTTC
-	TRBJ2-3	TRBV6-5	TRBD1	CASSYSSGGTQYF	TGTGCCAGCAGTTACTCCTCAGGGGGCACGCAGTATTTT
-	TRBJ1-5	TRBV18	-	CASSPGTGRVDQPQHF	TGTGCCAGCTCACCAGGAACAGGGAGGGTCGATCAGCCCCAGCATTTT
-	TRBJ2-3	TRBV5-6	-	CASSFRGLDTQYF	TGTGCCAGCAGCTTCAGGGGTTTAGATACGCAGTATTTT
many	TRBJ1-2	TRBV30	-	CAWNLGLGYTF	TGTGCCTGGAATTTGGGACTTGGCTACACCTTC
-	TRBJ1-5	TRBV27	-	CASSLDGNQPQHF	TGTGCCAGCAGTTTAGACGGGAATCAGCCCCAGCATTTT
-	TRBJ2-3	TRBV29-1	-	CSAEEGSDTQYF	TGCAGCGCCGAGGAGGGCTCAGATACGCAGTATTTT
-	TRBJ2-1	TRBV7-8	TRBD2	CASSEKLAGGLRSYNEQFF	TGTGCCAGCAGCGAGAAACTAGCGGGGGGCCTGAGGTCCTACAATGAGCAGTTCTTC
-	TRBJ1-6	TRBV3-1/TRBV3-2	TRBD1	CASSQSRTGLSPLHF	TGTGCCAGCAGCCAAAGCCGGACAGGGCTTTCACCCCTCCACTTT
-	TRBJ1-1	TRBV5-6	TRBD1	CASSLEGQGATEAFF	TGTGCCAGCAGCTTGGAGGGACAGGGGGCGACTGAAGCTTTCTTT
-	TRBJ2-5	TRBV9	-	CASSPRQDQETQYF	TGTGCCAGCAGCCCGAGACAGGATCAAGAGACCCAGTACTTC
-	TRBJ1-3	TRBV29-1	TRBD1	CSVEQGAANTIYF	TGCAGCGTTGAACAGGGGGCAGCTAACACCATATATTTT